What follows are 17 T cell receptor beta chains derived from one specimen sequenced in a study of T cells and Merkel cell carcinoma outcomes. Measured with immunoSEQ multiplex PCR; TCRdb has only the in-frame clones, and not every one. The top ten hold about 5% of the sample, which has 5,000 or so clones, about 85% seen once. The sequenced sample was tumor tissue from Merkel cell carcinoma. Receptor source: a human donor with Merkel cell carcinoma.

This clone was observed a single time. This sequence joins TRBV2 and TRBJ1-6; D remains ambiguous. CDR1 is SNHLY and CDR2 is FYNNEI in the germline V gene. V shed 9 bases and J shed 6 bases, with 15 bases lying between them. The CDR3 covers 14 residues. DNA of the CDR3: TGTGCCAGTGACGGGCCACCCATTAATTCACCCCTCCACTTT. Protein: CASDGPPINSPLHF.

The chain links TRBV4-3 to TRBJ2-1; 10 bases fit TRBD2. Trimming at V came to 0 bases and at J to 4 bases, leaving 3 bases not matched to a gene. The CDR3 is 16 amino acids. From germline, CDR1 is LGHNA and CDR2 YSLEER. CDR3 DNA sequence: TGCGCCAGCAGCCAAGACGAGCGGGGGGGTTACAATGAGCAGTTCTTC. The encoded protein is CASSQDERGGYNEQFF.

This clone has more than one count but fewer than ten. The chain links TRBV13 to TRBJ2-5, with 9 bases identical to TRBD2. V was clipped by 5 bases and J by 3 bases; unmatched bases: 7. Germline V CDR1 and CDR2: PRHDT, FYEKMQ (reference sequence). The length of the CDR3 is 15 residues. As DNA, the CDR3 is TGTGCCAGCAGCCCGTTAGCGGGGGAGAAAGAGACCCAGTACTTC. Its protein product is CASSPLAGEKETQYF. Filled out from reference TRBV13 and TRBJ2-5, the complete variable domain reads AAGVIQSPRHLIKEKRETATLKCYPIPRHDTVYWYQQGPGQDPQFLISFYEKMQSDKGSIPDRFSAQQFSDYHSELNMSSLELGDSALYFCASSPLAGEKETQYFGPGTRLLVL.

The CDR3 is CATSGPPSYNEQFF. In DNA form, the CDR3 reads TGTGCCACGAGCGGGCCTCCCTCCTACAATGAGCAGTTCTTC. V usage is TRBV15 and J usage is TRBJ2-1, with D possibly being TRBD2 (6 bases). Trimming took off 9 bases at V and 0 bases at J, with 12 bases between the two ends. This CDR3 region has 14 residues. The germline CDR1 and CDR2 sequences are LNHNV and YYDKDF (reference sequence).

This clone was seen just once. Sequence at one end of the junction differs from germline and may be a read error. The chain joins TRBV28 to TRBJ2-7; D is ambiguous. The CDR3 extends over 11 amino acids. Germline values: CDR1 MDHEN, CDR2 SYDVKM. This chain's CDR3 is CVSSLNYEQYF. As DNA, the CDR3 is TGTGTCAGCTCTCTAAATTACGAGCAGTACTTC.

The V and J genes are TRBV2 and TRBJ2-7, with 9 bases identical to TRBD2. The CDR3 is made up of 13 amino acids. The junction had 6 bases not matched to a gene; V was cut back by 8 bases and J by 4 bases. The germline gives CDR1 SNHLY, CDR2 FYNNEI. The CDR3 DNA is TGTGCCAGCGCCCGGACTAGCGAATACGAGCAGTACTTC. This gives the protein CASARTSEYEQYF.

This clone was seen only a few times. The chain joins TRBV25-1 to TRBJ1-1; 7 nucleotides agree with TRBD1. Germline loops: CDR1 MGHDK, CDR2 SYGVNS. The length of the CDR3 is 14 residues. V was pared by 4 bases and J by 4 bases, with 6 bases of the junction left unmatched. The CDR3 protein is CASSGGQATTEAFF. The CDR3, as DNA: TGTGCCAGCAGTGGAGGACAGGCCACCACTGAAGCTTTCTTT.

The CDR3 nucleotides read TGTGCCAGCAGTTTGGGCTCTAGGGGAGGCTACACCTTC. As protein: CASSLGSRGGYTF. The V gene is TRBV27, the J gene TRBJ1-2, with D tentatively TRBD1 (5 bases). V was shortened by 3 bases and J by 8 bases, with 13 bases between the two germline ends. This CDR3 comprises 13 residues. Germline assignment: CDR1 MNHEY and CDR2 SMNVEV (reference sequence).

Turning to this clone: One end of the junction varies from germline; a read error may be responsible. The rearrangement links TRBV5-4 to TRBJ2-5; TRBD1 aligns across 7 bases. This CDR3 is built from 15 residues. The germline V gene has CDR1 SGHNT and CDR2 YYREEE (reference sequence). CDR3 sequence reads: CASSSQTGLGETQYF. CDR3 DNA sequence: TGTGCTAGCAGCTCGCAGACAGGGTTGGGAGAGACCCAGTACTTC.

The chain combines TRBV5-8 with TRBJ1-2; 9 nucleotides match TRBD1. The V segment lost 4 bases and the J segment 3 bases; nucleotides outside the gene matches: 10. Looked up from germline, CDR1 is SGHTS and CDR2 is YDEGEE. The CDR3 has 16 residues. CDR3 loop: CASSRAGTGNYYGYTF. The CDR3 DNA reads as TGTGCCAGCAGCCGGGCCGGGACAGGGAACTACTATGGCTACACCTTC.

The genes are TRBV2 and TRBJ1-5; D is unresolved. Trimming cost V 5 bases and J 1 base, with 9 bases left between them. CDR3 length: 14 amino acids. Per germline, CDR1 SNHLY and CDR2 FYNNEI. This CDR3 reads CASSLTESNQPQHF. The CDR3 DNA is TGTGCCAGCAGTTTGACGGAGAGCAATCAGCCCCAGCATTTT.

The chain employs TRBV5-4 and TRBJ2-7; D is uncertain. CDR3 length: 14 amino acids. From germline, CDR1 is SGHNT and CDR2 YYREEE (reference sequence). V was trimmed by 1 base and J by 7 bases, leaving 15 bases between them. This CDR3 reads CASSLSIANLEQYF. In DNA form, the CDR3 reads TGTGCCAGCAGCTTGTCCATCGCGAATTTGGAGCAGTACTTC.

The chain recombines TRBV6-1 with TRBJ1-5; D is possibly TRBD1 (6 bases). Germline CDR1 and CDR2: MNHNS and SASEGT. CDR3 length: 13 residues. V lost 6 bases and J lost 4, with 10 bases in between. CDR3 DNA: TGTGCCAGCAGCACAGGGTGGAATCAGCCCCAGCATTTT. Protein product: CASSTGWNQPQHF.

The chain joins TRBV5-1 to TRBJ2-1; D is perhaps TRBD2 (7 bases). V lost 4 bases and J 5 bases, leaving 16 bases between the germline ends. The CDR3 extends over 15 amino acids. Germline CDR1 SGHRS, CDR2 YFSETQ. The CDR3 reads CASSLRGGPNNEQFF. As DNA, the CDR3 is TGCGCCAGCAGCCTGAGGGGGGGGCCTAACAATGAGCAGTTCTTC. Looking up the rest from reference TRBV5-1 and TRBJ2-1 gives the full variable domain: KAGVTQTPRYLIKTRGQQVTLSCSPISGHRSVSWYQQTPGQGLQFLFEYFSETQRNKGNFPGRFSGRQFSNSRSEMNVSTLELGDSALYLCASSLRGGPNNEQFFGPGTRLTVL.

The rearrangement joins TRBV5-6 to TRBJ2-2, with TRBD2 identical over 7 bases. The germline V gene encodes CDR1 SGHDT and CDR2 YYEEEE. V dropped 0 bases and J dropped 0; count of bases not matched to a gene: 2. The CDR3 totals 16 residues. CDR3 protein: CASSLGLAANTGELFF. Here the CDR3 DNA reads TGTGCCAGCAGCTTGGGGCTAGCGGCGAACACCGGGGAGCTGTTTTTT.

This chain links TRBV4-1 with TRBJ1-5; D call uncertain. V dropped 0 bases and J dropped 7 bases, with 13 bases sitting between them. The length of the CDR3 is 15 residues. Germline assignment: CDR1 MGHRA and CDR2 YSYEKL. The DNA for the CDR3 is TGCGCCAGCAGCCAAGACCAGTCGACTGGGCAGCCCCAGCATTTT. As protein: CASSQDQSTGQPQHF.

The chain employs TRBV28 and TRBJ1-3, with D tentatively TRBD1 (5 bases). Between the trimmed V and J ends, which lost 3 bases and 1 base, there was a span of 10 bases. The CDR3 is made up of 15 amino acids. Germline V gene lookup returns CDR1 MDHEN and CDR2 SYDVKM. CDR3: CASSFQGGSGNTIYF. CDR3 DNA: TGTGCCAGCAGTTTTCAGGGAGGATCTGGAAACACCATATATTTT. Filled out from reference TRBV28 and TRBJ1-3, the complete variable domain reads DVKVTQSSRYLVKRTGEKVFLECVQDMDHENMFWYRQDPGLGLRLIYFSYDVKMKEKGDIPEGYSVSREKKERFSLILESASTNQTSMYLCASSFQGGSGNTIYFGEGSWLTVV.